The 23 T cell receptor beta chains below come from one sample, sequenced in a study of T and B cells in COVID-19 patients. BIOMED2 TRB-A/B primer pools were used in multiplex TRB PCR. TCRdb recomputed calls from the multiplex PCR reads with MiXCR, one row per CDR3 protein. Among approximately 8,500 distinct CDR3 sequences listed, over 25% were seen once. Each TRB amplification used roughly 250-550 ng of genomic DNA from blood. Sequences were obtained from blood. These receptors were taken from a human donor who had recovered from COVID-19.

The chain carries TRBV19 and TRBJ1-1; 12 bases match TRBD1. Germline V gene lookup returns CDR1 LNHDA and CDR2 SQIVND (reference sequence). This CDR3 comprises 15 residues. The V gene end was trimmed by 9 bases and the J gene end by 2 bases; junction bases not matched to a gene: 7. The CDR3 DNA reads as TGTGCCAGCGGGGACAGGGGGCGAAGCAACACTGAAGCTTTCTTT. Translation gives CASGDRGRSNTEAFF.

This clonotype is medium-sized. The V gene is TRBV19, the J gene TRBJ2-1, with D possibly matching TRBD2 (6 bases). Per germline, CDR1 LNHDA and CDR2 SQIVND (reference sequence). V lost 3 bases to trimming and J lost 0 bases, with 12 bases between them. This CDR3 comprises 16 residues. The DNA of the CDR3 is TGTGCCAGTAGTATTTCTAGCGATAGCTCCTACAATGAGCAGTTCTTC. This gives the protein CASSISSDSSYNEQFF. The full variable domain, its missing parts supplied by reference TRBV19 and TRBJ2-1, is DGGITQSPKYLFRKEGQNVTLSCEQNLNHDAMYWYRQDPGQGLRLIYYSQIVNDFQKGDIAEGYSVSREKKESFPLTVTSAQKNPTAFYLCASSISSDSSYNEQFFGPGTRLTVL.

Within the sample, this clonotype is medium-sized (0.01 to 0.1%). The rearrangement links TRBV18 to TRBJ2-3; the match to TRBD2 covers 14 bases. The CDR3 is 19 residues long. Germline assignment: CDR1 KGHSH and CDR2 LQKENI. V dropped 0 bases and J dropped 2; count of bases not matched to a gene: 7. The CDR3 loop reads CASSPPRLAGGRVTDTQYF. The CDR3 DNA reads TGTGCCAGCTCACCACCCAGACTAGCGGGGGGGCGTGTCACAGATACGCAGTATTTT.

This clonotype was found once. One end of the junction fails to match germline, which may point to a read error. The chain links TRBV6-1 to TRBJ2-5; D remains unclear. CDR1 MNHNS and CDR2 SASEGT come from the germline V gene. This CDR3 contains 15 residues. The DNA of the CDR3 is TGTGCCAGCAGTGAAGGGGCAGGAACCCAAGAGACCCAGGACTTC. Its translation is CASSEGAGTQETQDF.

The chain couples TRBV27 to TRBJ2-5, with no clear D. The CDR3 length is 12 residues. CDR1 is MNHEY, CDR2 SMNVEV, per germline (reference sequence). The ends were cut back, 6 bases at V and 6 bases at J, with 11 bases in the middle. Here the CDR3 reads CASRPRGQTQYF. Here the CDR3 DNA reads TGTGCCAGCAGGCCCCGCGGACAGACCCAGTACTTC.

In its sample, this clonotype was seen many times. CDR3 nucleotide sequence: TGTGCCAGCAGAGCTCGTCCCGGGACGGGTAGCTCTGGAAACACCATATATTTT. It yields the protein CASRARPGTGSSGNTIYF. This rearrangement joins TRBV27 to TRBJ1-3; perhaps TRBD1 as D (5 bases). The V end was cut by 6 bases, the J end by 0 bases, with 21 bases between. The CDR3 length is 18 residues. From germline, CDR1 is MNHEY and CDR2 SMNVEV (reference sequence).

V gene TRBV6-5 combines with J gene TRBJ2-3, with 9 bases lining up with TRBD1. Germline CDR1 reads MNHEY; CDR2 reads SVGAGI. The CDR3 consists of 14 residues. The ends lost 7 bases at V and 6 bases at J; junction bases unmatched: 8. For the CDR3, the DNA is TGTGCCAGCACCTCCGACAGGGGGGGGGATACGCAGTATTTT. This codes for CASTSDRGGDTQYF.

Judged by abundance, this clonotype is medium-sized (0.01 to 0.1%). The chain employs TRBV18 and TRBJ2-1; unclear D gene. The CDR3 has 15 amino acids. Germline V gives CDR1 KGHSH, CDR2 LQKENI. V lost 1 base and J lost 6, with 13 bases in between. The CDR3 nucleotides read TGTGCCAGCTCACCACGACCTATCCGGGTCAATGAGCAGTTCTTC. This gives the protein CASSPRPIRVNEQFF.

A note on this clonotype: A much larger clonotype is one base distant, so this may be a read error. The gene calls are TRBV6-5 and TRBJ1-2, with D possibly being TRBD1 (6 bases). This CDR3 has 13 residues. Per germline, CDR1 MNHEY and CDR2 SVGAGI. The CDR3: CVSSETQGRGYTF. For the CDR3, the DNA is TGTGTCAGCAGTGAAACACAGGGACGAGGCTACACCTTC.

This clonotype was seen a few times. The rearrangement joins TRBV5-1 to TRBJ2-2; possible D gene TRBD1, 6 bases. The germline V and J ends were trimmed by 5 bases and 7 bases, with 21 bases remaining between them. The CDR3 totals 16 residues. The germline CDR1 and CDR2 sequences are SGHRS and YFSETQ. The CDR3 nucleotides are TGCGCCAGCAGTTCTGATACTACAGGGTACCTCGGGGAGCTGTTTTTT. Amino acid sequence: CASSSDTTGYLGELFF.

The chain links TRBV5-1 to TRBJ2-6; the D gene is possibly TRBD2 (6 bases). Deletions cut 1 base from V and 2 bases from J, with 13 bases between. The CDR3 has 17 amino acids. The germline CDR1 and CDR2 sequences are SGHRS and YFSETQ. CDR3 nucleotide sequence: TGCGCCAGCAGCTTGTGGGGGGATTGGGCTGGGGCCAACGTCCTGACTTTC. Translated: CASSLWGDWAGANVLTF. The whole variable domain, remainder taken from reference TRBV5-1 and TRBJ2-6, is KAGVTQTPRYLIKTRGQQVTLSCSPISGHRSVSWYQQTPGQGLQFLFEYFSETQRNKGNFPGRFSGRQFSNSRSEMNVSTLELGDSALYLCASSLWGDWAGANVLTFGAGSRLTVL.

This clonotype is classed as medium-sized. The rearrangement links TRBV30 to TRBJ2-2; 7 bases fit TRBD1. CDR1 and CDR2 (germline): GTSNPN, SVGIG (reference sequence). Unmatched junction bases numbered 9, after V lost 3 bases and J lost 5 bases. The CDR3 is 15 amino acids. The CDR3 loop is CAWSLPGTETGELFF. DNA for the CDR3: TGTGCCTGGAGCTTACCTGGGACAGAAACCGGGGAGCTGTTTTTT.

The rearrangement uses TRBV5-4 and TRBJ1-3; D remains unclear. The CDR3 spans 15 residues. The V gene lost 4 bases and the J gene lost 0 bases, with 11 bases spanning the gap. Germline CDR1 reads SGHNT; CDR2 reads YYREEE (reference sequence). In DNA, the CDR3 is TGTGCCAGCAGCCAGGACTGGAGCTCTGGAAACACCATATATTTT. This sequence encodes CASSQDWSSGNTIYF.

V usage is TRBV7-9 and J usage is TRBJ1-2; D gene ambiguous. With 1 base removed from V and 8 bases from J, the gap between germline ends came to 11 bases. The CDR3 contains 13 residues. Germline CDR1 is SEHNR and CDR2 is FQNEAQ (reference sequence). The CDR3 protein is CASSLDSVGGYTF. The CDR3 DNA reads TGTGCCAGCAGCTTAGACAGTGTGGGCGGCTACACCTTC.

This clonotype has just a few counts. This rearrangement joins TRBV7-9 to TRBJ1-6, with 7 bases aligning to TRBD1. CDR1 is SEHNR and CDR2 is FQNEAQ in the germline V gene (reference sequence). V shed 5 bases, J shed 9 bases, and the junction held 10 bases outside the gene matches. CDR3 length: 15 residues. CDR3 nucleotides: TGTGCCAGCAGCCCAGGGGGGTCTGGGTCTTCACCCCTCCACTTT. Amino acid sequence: CASSPGGSGSSPLHF.

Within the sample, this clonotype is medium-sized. The CDR3 DNA is TGTGCCAGCAGTGACCCCCCAGGGGTTGGCGAGCAGTACGTC. This encodes CASSDPPGVGEQYV. The J gene is TRBJ2-7, the V gene TRBV6-1, with a tentative D call TRBD1 (6 bases). The germline gives CDR1 MNHNS, CDR2 SASEGT. CDR3 length: 14 residues. Deletions cut 3 bases from V and 6 bases from J, with 15 bases between.

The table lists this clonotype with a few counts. CDR3 bases: TGTGCCAGCTCCGGGACTTTCCGGGCTTATTCACCCCTCCACTTT. Protein: CASSGTFRAYSPLHF. The genes are TRBV6-4 and TRBJ1-6, with D perhaps TRBD1 (5 bases). The V gene's germline CDR1 is MRHNA and CDR2 SNTAGT. CDR3 length equals 15 residues. Trimming took 8 bases from V and 8 from J, leaving 19 bases between them.

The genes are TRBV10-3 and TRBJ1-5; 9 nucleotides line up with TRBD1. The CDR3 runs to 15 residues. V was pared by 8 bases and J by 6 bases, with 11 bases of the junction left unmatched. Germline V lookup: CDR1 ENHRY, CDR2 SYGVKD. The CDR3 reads CAIAPGQGAGQPQHF. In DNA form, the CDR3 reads TGTGCCATCGCGCCGGGACAGGGTGCTGGTCAGCCCCAGCATTTT.

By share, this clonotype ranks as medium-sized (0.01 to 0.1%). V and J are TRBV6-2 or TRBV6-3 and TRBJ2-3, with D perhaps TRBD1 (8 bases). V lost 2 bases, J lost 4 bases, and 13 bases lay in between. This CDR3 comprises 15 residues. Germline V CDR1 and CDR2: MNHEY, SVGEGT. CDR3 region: CASSYRTGGADTQYF. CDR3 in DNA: TGTGCCAGCAGTTACCGTACAGGGGGGGCAGATACGCAGTATTTT.

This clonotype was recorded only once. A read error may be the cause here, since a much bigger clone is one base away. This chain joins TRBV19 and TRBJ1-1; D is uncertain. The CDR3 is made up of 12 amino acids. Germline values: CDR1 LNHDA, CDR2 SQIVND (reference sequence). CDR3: CASRLPNAEAFF. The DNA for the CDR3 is TGTGCCAGTAGACTTCCGAACGCTGAAGCTTTCTTT.

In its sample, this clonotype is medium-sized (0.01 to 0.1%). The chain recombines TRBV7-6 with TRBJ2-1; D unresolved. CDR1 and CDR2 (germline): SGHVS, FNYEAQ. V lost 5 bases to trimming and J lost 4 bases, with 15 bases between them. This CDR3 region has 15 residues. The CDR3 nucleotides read TGTGCCAGCAGCCCAGACCCGGCGTCATACAATGAGCAGTTCTTC. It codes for CASSPDPASYNEQFF.

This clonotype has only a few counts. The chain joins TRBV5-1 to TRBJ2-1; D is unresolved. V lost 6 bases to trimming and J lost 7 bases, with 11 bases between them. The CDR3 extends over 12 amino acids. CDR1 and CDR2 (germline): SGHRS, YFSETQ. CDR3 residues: CASTPFGNEQFF. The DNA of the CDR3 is TGCGCCAGCACGCCGTTCGGGAATGAGCAGTTCTTC.

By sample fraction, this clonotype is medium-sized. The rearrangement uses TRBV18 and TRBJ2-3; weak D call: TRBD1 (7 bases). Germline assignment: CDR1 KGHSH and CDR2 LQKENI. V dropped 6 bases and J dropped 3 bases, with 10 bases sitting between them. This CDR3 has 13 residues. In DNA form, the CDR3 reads TGTGCCAGCTCGCGGGACAGAACAGATACGCAGTATTTT. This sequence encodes CASSRDRTDTQYF.